A selection of T cell receptor beta chains follows, all from one sample in a study of siplizumab effects on memory and regulatory T cells. Generated by immunoSEQ multiplex PCR, the TCRdb table keeps only in-frame clones and is missing some. The sample has some 100,000 clones, around 95% seen once. The sample comprised Tregs sorted from blood. The receptors were sampled from a human donor in good health. CDR3s include the opening cysteine and the closing phenylalanine or tryptophan. A D gene is named only where the DNA matches it firmly. Size is stated for part of the rows, as once, few or many counts, or as a class when the clone is expanded.

CASEMGRGRRLAETQYF | TGTGCCAGCGAAATGGGCAGGGGCCGCCGCTTGGCAGAGACCCAGTACTTC | TRBJ2-5 | - | - | TRBV7-9
CAWSVPVLAGGGYTF | TGTGCCTGGAGTGTACCTGTTTTGGCAGGGGGCGGCTACACCTTC | TRBJ1-2 | TRBD1 | - | TRBV30
CAWSVGRGDEQYF | TGTGCCTGGAGTGTTGGGAGAGGCGACGAGCAGTACTTC | TRBJ2-7 | - | few | TRBV30
CSARTKLEQFF | TGCAGTGCTAGGACAAAGCTTGAGCAGTTCTTC | TRBJ2-1 | - | - | TRBV20-1
CASRAGTGDGYTF | TGCGCCAGCAGAGCCGGGACAGGTGACGGCTACACCTTC | TRBJ1-2 | TRBD1 | - | TRBV5-1
CASSFSHRLNNEQFF | TGTGCCAGCAGCTTCTCCCACCGTCTAAACAATGAGCAGTTCTTC | TRBJ2-1 | - | - | TRBV5-4
CASSFPTGSGNTIYF | TGTGCCAGCAGCTTCCCGACAGGGTCTGGAAACACCATATATTTT | TRBJ1-3 | TRBD1 | - | TRBV5-6
CASSFQGNQPQHF | TGTGCCAGCAGTTTTCAGGGGAATCAGCCCCAGCATTTT | TRBJ1-5 | - | - | TRBV28
CASSLGTGTLLEAFF | TGTGCCAGCAGCTTAGGTACAGGGACCTTATTAGAAGCTTTCTTT | TRBJ1-1 | - | - | TRBV13
CASSLGGFAYEQYF | TGTGCCAGCAGCTTAGGAGGATTCGCCTACGAGCAGTACTTC | TRBJ2-7 | - | once | TRBV7-6
CSVDVGLLIETQYF | TGCAGCGTTGACGTCGGTTTACTTATAGAGACCCAGTACTTC | TRBJ2-5 | - | - | TRBV29-1
CASSRSRGTYNEQFF | TGTGCCAGCAGCCGTTCCCGGGGGACCTACAATGAGCAGTTCTTC | TRBJ2-1 | - | - | TRBV7-9
CASSYAGSYEQYF | TGTGCCAGCAGTTATGCTGGGTCCTACGAGCAGTACTTC | TRBJ2-7 | - | - | TRBV6-5
CASSQPAGTFDGYTF | TGTGCCAGCAGCCAACCAGCCGGGACATTTGATGGCTACACCTTC | TRBJ1-2 | - | few | TRBV7-6
CASHTGGRIRNTEAFF | TGTGCCTCCCATACTGGGGGGCGAATAAGAAACACTGAAGCTTTCTTT | TRBJ1-1 | - | - | TRBV30
CASSTVGTQYF | TGTGCCAGCAGCACCGTAGGGACCCAGTACTTC | TRBJ2-5 | - | - | TRBV28
CASSLPGLPNTEAFF | TGTGCCAGCTCATTACCGGGACTCCCGAACACTGAAGCTTTCTTT | TRBJ1-1 | - | - | TRBV18
CASSYSAGGANVLTF | TGTGCCAGCAGTTACTCGGCGGGGGGGGCCAACGTCCTGACTTTC | TRBJ2-6 | - | - | TRBV6-5
CASSLRSGAYNEKLFF | TGCGCCAGCAGCTTGAGAAGTGGGGCATATAATGAAAAACTGTTTTTT | TRBJ1-4 | - | - | TRBV5-1
CASSSQTGRNQPQHF | TGTGCCAGCAGCTCACAGACAGGCCGCAATCAGCCCCAGCATTTT | TRBJ1-5 | - | - | TRBV7-8
CASSSPQFGGIGEQYF | TGTGCCAGCAGTTCTCCGCAATTCGGGGGGATCGGGGAGCAGTACTTC | TRBJ2-7 | TRBD2 | - | TRBV6-5
CASSLVWGGANTDTQYF | TGCGCCAGCAGCTTGGTATGGGGAGGGGCTAACACAGATACGCAGTATTTT | TRBJ2-3 | TRBD2 | once | TRBV5-1
CASSFGVMRADTQYF | TGTGCCAGCAGCTTTGGGGTGATGAGGGCAGATACGCAGTATTTT | TRBJ2-3 | - | - | TRBV11-2
CASMAFNEQFF | TGTGCCAGCATGGCCTTCAATGAGCAGTTCTTC | TRBJ2-1 | - | - | TRBV6-1
CSVARGTSGRRAGELFF | TGCAGCGTTGCGAGGGGGACTAGCGGGAGGAGGGCCGGGGAGCTGTTTTTT | TRBJ2-2 | TRBD2 | - | TRBV29-1